The 11 T cell receptor beta chains reported below all come from one sample, sequenced in a study of T-cell reconstitution after alpha-beta-depleted transplantation in children. This sample's TCRbeta library carried unique molecular identifier barcodes. TCRdb reprocessed the PCR reads via MiXCR and lists one record per CDR3 protein. The sample carries approximately 490,000 distinct CDR3 sequences, about 10% recorded once. The sample here was PBMCs, taken before TCRalphabeta/CD19-depleted stem cell transplant. These receptors were obtained from a child under 10 years old with inherited bone marrow failure, due to receive a stem cell transplant.

The sample holds many counts of this clonotype. This rearrangement joins TRBV6-1 to TRBJ2-1, with TRBD2 matching 12 bases. The V gene's germline CDR1 is MNHNS and CDR2 SASEGT. The CDR3 has 15 residues. With 7 bases clipped from V and 8 bases from J, the junction kept 9 bases outside the gene matches. The CDR3 spells CASTPGLAGLYEQFF. In DNA, the CDR3 is TGTGCCAGCACTCCGGGACTAGCGGGTCTCTATGAGCAGTTCTTC.

This clonotype was observed many times. The chain has TRBV7-8 and TRBJ1-1; TRBD1 matches 9 bases. Looked up from germline, CDR1 is SGHVS and CDR2 is FQNEAQ. CDR3 length equals 17 residues. With V trimmed by 6 bases and J by 3 bases, 14 bases remained unmatched. The CDR3 is CASSRTGGRRWDTEAFF. Here the CDR3 DNA reads TGTGCCAGCAGTCGTACAGGGGGCCGGCGGTGGGACACTGAAGCTTTCTTT.

This clonotype was seen many times. This chain links TRBV29-1 with TRBJ2-1; D is undetermined. CDR1 SQVTM and CDR2 ANQGSEA come from the germline V gene. The CDR3 loop spans 12 amino acids. Trimming pared 5 bases from V and 4 bases from J, leaving 9 bases between. The CDR3 nucleotides are TGCAGCGTTATGGCGGAGTACAATGAGCAGTTCTTC. Amino acid sequence: CSVMAEYNEQFF.

Remarks on this clonotype: A much larger clone sits a single nucleotide away, making a read error possible. The CDR3 DNA is TGCGCCAGCAGCCAAGAGGGCCGCTCTACGCGGTATTTT. It codes for CASSQEGRSTRYF. V gene TRBV4-1 combines with J gene TRBJ2-3; no definite D call. CDR1 and CDR2 (germline): MGHRA, YSYEKL. The CDR3 spans 13 residues.

This clonotype was counted only a few times. V and J are TRBV11-2 and TRBJ2-7, with TRBD1 matching over 9 bases. Germline trimming cut 6 bases from V and 6 bases from J; bases unmatched to any gene: 9. The germline V gene has CDR1 SGHAT and CDR2 FQNNGV. The CDR3 loop spans 14 amino acids. The CDR3 DNA reads TGTGCCAGCAGTAATTGGGACAGGGCTGGCGAGCAGTACTTC. This sequence encodes CASSNWDRAGEQYF.

The chain employs TRBV6-2 or TRBV6-3 and TRBJ2-1; D gene unclear. The CDR3 length is 15 residues. Between the trimmed V and J ends, which lost 5 bases and 5 bases, there was a span of 16 bases. CDR1 MNHEY and CDR2 SVGEGT come from the germline V gene. The CDR3 loop is CASSGFGELNNEQFF. Written as DNA, the CDR3 is TGTGCCAGCAGTGGGTTCGGAGAACTAAACAATGAGCAGTTCTTC.

In this sample, this clonotype turned up a few times. This chain links TRBV11-2 with TRBJ2-7; 10 bases map to TRBD1. The CDR3 runs 16 residues. CDR1 is SGHAT and CDR2 is FQNNGV in the germline V gene. V trimming: 4 bases; J trimming: 5 bases; junction bases outside the gene matches: 11. The CDR3 nucleotides read TGTGCCAGCAGCTGGGGCCCAGGGACAGGGGATAACGAGCAGTACTTC. Protein sequence: CASSWGPGTGDNEQYF. Full variable domain (rest looked up from reference TRBV11-2 and TRBJ2-7): EAGVAQSPRYKIIEKRQSVAFWCNPISGHATLYWYQQILGQGPKLLIQFQNNGVVDDSQLPKDRFSAERLKGVDSTLKIQPAKLEDSAVYLCASSWGPGTGDNEQYFGPGTRLTVT.

This clonotype was detected many times. This chain links TRBV6-5 with TRBJ2-1; the match to TRBD1 covers 8 bases. The CDR3 consists of 13 residues. Germline CDR1 MNHEY, CDR2 SVGAGI. V was clipped by 6 bases and J by 8 bases; unmatched bases: 6. For the CDR3, the DNA is TGTGCCAGCAGAAAGGACAGGGCGGATGAGCAGTTCTTC. Protein: CASRKDRADEQFF.

This clonotype was counted only a few times. This chain joins TRBV5-1 and TRBJ2-1; 8 nucleotides align to TRBD2. Per the germline V gene, CDR1 is SGHRS and CDR2 is YFSETQ. After removal of 4 bases from V and 2 bases from J, the junction contained 8 bases not matched to a gene. The CDR3 extends over 16 amino acids. CDR3 sequence: CASSTETSGAYNEQFF. CDR3 nucleotide sequence: TGCGCCAGCAGCACAGAAACTAGCGGAGCCTACAATGAGCAGTTCTTC.

The chain recombines TRBV28 with TRBJ1-1; D is undetermined. Germline loops: CDR1 MDHEN, CDR2 SYDVKM. Trimming pared 2 bases from V and 0 bases from J, leaving 13 bases between. This CDR3 has 16 residues. CDR3 loop: CASSLGYKAMNTEAFF. The CDR3 nucleotides are TGTGCCAGCAGTTTAGGATACAAAGCAATGAACACTGAAGCTTTCTTT.

This clonotype was seen at least ten times. The gene calls are TRBV12-3 or TRBV12-4 and TRBJ2-5; TRBD2 agrees at 12 bases. The CDR3 is 18 residues long. J was trimmed by 4 bases and V by 5 bases; bases with no gene match: 14. CDR3 residues: CASSPTNGLAGTGETQYF. DNA of the CDR3: TGTGCCAGCAGTCCAACTAACGGACTAGCGGGAACGGGAGAGACCCAGTACTTC.